The TCR beta chain under discussion was sequenced for a study of metastatic and nonmetastatic thyroid tumors. The wider study: Repertoire comparisons spanned blood and tumor or nodule tissue from malignant and benign thyroid patients. Study results and limitations: The study reportedly found significantly higher TCR beta diversity in malignant thyroid tumors than benign nodules, in blood and tumor.

Remarks on this clone: Its antigen is still unknown.

Original data processing: A classifier of distant metastasis in papillary thyroid cancer was built from CDR3 differences (across clinicopathological groups). TCRdb re-called clones from the PCR reads using MiXCR. The V and J calls reflect TCRdb's pipeline rather than the authors' work. The sample has some 84,000 clones; around 7.8% are singletons. All patients were treatment-naive before thyroid surgery. This TCR was recovered from a female donor with papillary thyroid cancer or a benign thyroid nodule (not recorded which). Some clones in this sample may be carry-over from other donors' samples. The sequenced material came from blood.

The CDR3 spells CASSEVARYNEQFF. CDR3 sequence (DNA): TGTGCCAGCAGTGAAGTTGCCAGGTACAATGAGCAGTTCTTC. The rearrangement uses TRBV2 and TRBJ2-1, with D hard to call. V gave up 1 base and J gave up 4 bases, with 8 bases separating them. Germline assignment: CDR1 SNHLY and CDR2 FYNNEI. The CDR3 is made up of 14 amino acids.